In its sample, the clone carrying this TCR beta chain was seen many times. The junction had 4 bases not matched to a gene; V was cut back by 3 bases and J by 1 base. The CDR3 covers 17 residues. These data come from a study of regulatory T cells in long-lasting Graves disease. Background on the study: The definition of persistent Graves' disease was over 5 years of antithyroid drugs with positive TSH receptor antibodies.

To make TCR beta libraries, researchers used iRepertoire HTBI primers and Arm-PCR of CDR3 regions. TCRdb processed the multiplex PCR reads anew with MiXCR; each CDR3 protein has one entry. The table lists around 450,000 distinct CDR3 sequences, 20% to 25% of them singletons, with 6.5% to 9% in the top ten. Stated time point: persistent/refractory GD, antithyroid drugs over 5 years with positive TRAb. TCR sequences were obtained from RNA taken from PBMCs. Patients of an endocrinology department in Xi'an, China, were included. The chain combines TRBV12-3 or TRBV12-4 with TRBJ2-5; 14 bases are shared with TRBD2. Sequences were derived from peripheral blood mononuclear cells (PBMCs), sampled when the disease was refractory, from a patient treated with antithyroid drugs. The origin of this receptor is a female donor with Graves disease. The CDR3 reads CASSFPGLAGAQETQYF. DNA for the CDR3: TGTGCCAGCAGTTTCCCGGGACTAGCGGGGGCCCAAGAGACCCAGTACTTC.